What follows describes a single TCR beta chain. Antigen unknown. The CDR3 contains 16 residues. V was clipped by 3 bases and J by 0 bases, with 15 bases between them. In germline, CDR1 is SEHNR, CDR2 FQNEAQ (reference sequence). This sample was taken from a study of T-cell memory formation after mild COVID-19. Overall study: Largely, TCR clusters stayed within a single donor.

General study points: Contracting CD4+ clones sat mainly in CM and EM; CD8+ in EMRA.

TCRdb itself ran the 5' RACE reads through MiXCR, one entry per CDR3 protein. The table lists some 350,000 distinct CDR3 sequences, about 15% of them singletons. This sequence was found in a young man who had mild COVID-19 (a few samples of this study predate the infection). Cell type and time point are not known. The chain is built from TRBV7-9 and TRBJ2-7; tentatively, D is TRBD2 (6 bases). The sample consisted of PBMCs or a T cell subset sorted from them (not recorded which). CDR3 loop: CASSFSIGLSSYEQYF. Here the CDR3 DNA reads TGTGCCAGCAGCTTTAGTATCGGACTAAGCTCCTACGAGCAGTACTTC.